This T cell receptor (beta chain) was observed in a study of T cell responses to AZD1222 COVID-19 vaccine. Study conclusions and caveats: Donors in the cohort were predominantly white British and more often female, and clonal diversity was possibly underestimated. Close to half of spike-specific TCRs reportedly recognize unmutated variant regions.

Second-dose recipients at about 4 or about 12 weeks were treated as one pooled group. The data were produced by immunoSEQ multiplex PCR, yet TCRdb's version contains in-frame clones alone and is incomplete. The data hold about 140,000 clones, with under 90% observed a single time. A remark on this clone: What it recognizes is unknown.

Deletions cut 1 base from V and 0 bases from J, with 10 bases between. The CDR3 length is 16 residues. Germline loops: CDR1 LNHDA, CDR2 SQIVND (reference sequence). The V call is TRBV19, the J call TRBJ1-3; D remains ambiguous. The TCR originated in an adult who received the AZD1222 COVID-19 vaccine. The sequences come from peripheral blood, collected 28 days after the second AZD1222 dose. The CDR3 is CASSIGRRTSGNTIYF. The DNA of the CDR3 is TGTGCCAGTAGTATAGGGAGACGGACCTCTGGAAACACCATATATTTT.